This is a list of T cell receptor beta chains from one sample in a study of blood T cell repertoires in COVID-19. Data came from immunoSEQ multiplex PCR; TCRdb stores just in-frame clones and leaves some out. There are 650,000 to 800,000 clones in the sample; approximately 90% occur only once, and around 0.3% lies in the top ten. Sequencing input: peripheral blood. The receptor source for this set is a woman younger than 35 with acute or convalescent COVID-19. Both conserved end residues are part of each CDR3. Fields, in order: clone size, V gene, J gene, D gene, CDR3 DNA, CDR3 protein. D genes are given only for firm matches. Not every row has a clone size; where given, it reads once, few, many or a size class.

abundance: few; v_gene: TRBV25-1; j_gene: TRBJ1-1; d_gene: TRBD1; CDR3nt: TGTGCCAGCAGTGAAAGGACAGGGGGAACTGAAGCTTTCTTT; CDR3aa: CASSERTGGTEAFF
abundance: -; v_gene: TRBV4-1; j_gene: TRBJ1-3; d_gene: TRBD1; CDR3nt: TGCGCCAGCAGCCGAGCCCAGGACAGGGGAAACACCATATATTTT; CDR3aa: CASSRAQDRGNTIYF
abundance: -; v_gene: TRBV6-2/TRBV6-3; j_gene: TRBJ2-5; d_gene: TRBD2; CDR3nt: TGTGCCAGCAGTTACGCGGGACTAGCGCCCGGGGTGGAGACCCAGTACTTC; CDR3aa: CASSYAGLAPGVETQYF
abundance: -; v_gene: TRBV9; j_gene: TRBJ1-1; d_gene: -; CDR3nt: TGTGCCAGCAGCGCAGACCTAGGGCAGGGAACTGAAGCTTTCTTT; CDR3aa: CASSADLGQGTEAFF
abundance: -; v_gene: TRBV5-1; j_gene: TRBJ2-2; d_gene: -; CDR3nt: TGCGCCAGCAGCTCAGGGGTGGTGGACGCCGGGGAGCTGTTTTTT; CDR3aa: CASSSGVVDAGELFF
abundance: few; v_gene: TRBV5-1; j_gene: TRBJ2-7; d_gene: TRBD1; CDR3nt: TGCGCCAGCAGCCCAGGGACAGGGTCGGTCCATTACGAGCAGTACTTC; CDR3aa: CASSPGTGSVHYEQYF
abundance: -; v_gene: TRBV7-9; j_gene: TRBJ2-7; d_gene: -; CDR3nt: TGTGCCAGCAGCTTGTATCCCCATCGACAGGTAAGGGACGAGCAGTACTTC; CDR3aa: CASSLYPHRQVRDEQYF
abundance: -; v_gene: TRBV6-5; j_gene: TRBJ2-5; d_gene: TRBD2; CDR3nt: TGTGCCAGCGGGGGGGGAGAGACCCAGTACTTC; CDR3aa: CASGGGETQYF
abundance: -; v_gene: TRBV19; j_gene: TRBJ1-4; d_gene: TRBD1; CDR3nt: TGTGCCAGTAGGGCCGGCAGGGGGCGGATAACTAATGAAAAACTGTTTTTT; CDR3aa: CASRAGRGRITNEKLFF
abundance: -; v_gene: TRBV3-1/TRBV3-2; j_gene: TRBJ2-7; d_gene: -; CDR3nt: TGTGCCAGCAGCCCAGTCCCGACCTACGAGCAGTACTTC; CDR3aa: CASSPVPTYEQYF
abundance: -; v_gene: TRBV19; j_gene: TRBJ1-5; d_gene: -; CDR3nt: TGTGCCAGTAGTGACGGGCCCCACGGGGATCAGCCCCAGCATTTT; CDR3aa: CASSDGPHGDQPQHF
abundance: -; v_gene: TRBV10-3; j_gene: TRBJ1-5; d_gene: -; CDR3nt: TGTGCCATCAGTCGGGAGGGGCAGCCCCAGCATTTT; CDR3aa: CAISREGQPQHF
abundance: -; v_gene: TRBV3-1/TRBV3-2; j_gene: TRBJ1-2; d_gene: -; CDR3nt: TGTGCCAGCAGCCAGCGAGAATTCTATGGCTACACCTTC; CDR3aa: CASSQREFYGYTF
abundance: -; v_gene: TRBV19; j_gene: TRBJ1-6; d_gene: -; CDR3nt: TGTGCCAGTACTGCGGTGTCGGGTTCACCCCTCCACTTT; CDR3aa: CASTAVSGSPLHF
abundance: once; v_gene: TRBV6-5; j_gene: TRBJ1-2; d_gene: TRBD1; CDR3nt: TGTGCCAGCAGTTACGACGGACAGGGGGCATATGGCTACACCTTC; CDR3aa: CASSYDGQGAYGYTF
abundance: -; v_gene: TRBV19; j_gene: TRBJ2-3; d_gene: TRBD2; CDR3nt: TGTGCCAGTAGTCTCCTAGCGGTTTCAGATACGCAGTATTTT; CDR3aa: CASSLLAVSDTQYF
abundance: -; v_gene: TRBV6-6; j_gene: TRBJ1-2; d_gene: -; CDR3nt: TGTGCCAGCACCGCCAGGGCCCAGGACCACTATGGCTACACCTTC; CDR3aa: CASTARAQDHYGYTF
abundance: -; v_gene: TRBV7-8; j_gene: TRBJ2-7; d_gene: TRBD1; CDR3nt: TGTGCCAGCAGCTTAGCCACCTCCTTTGGGACAGGGATATTGCACGAGCAGTACTTC; CDR3aa: CASSLATSFGTGILHEQYF
abundance: -; v_gene: TRBV7-2; j_gene: TRBJ2-6; d_gene: -; CDR3nt: TGTGCCAGCAGCCCGAGCTCTGGGGCCAACGTCCTGACTTTC; CDR3aa: CASSPSSGANVLTF
abundance: -; v_gene: TRBV7-6; j_gene: TRBJ1-3; d_gene: -; CDR3nt: TGTGCCAGCAGCTTTTCACCGGTGTCTGGAAACACCATATATTTT; CDR3aa: CASSFSPVSGNTIYF
abundance: once; v_gene: TRBV15; j_gene: TRBJ1-3; d_gene: TRBD1; CDR3nt: TGTGCCACCAGCAGAGATAAAGGCGCGAGGGGACAGGGACGAAACACCATATATTTT; CDR3aa: CATSRDKGARGQGRNTIYF
abundance: -; v_gene: TRBV9; j_gene: TRBJ2-3; d_gene: -; CDR3nt: TGTGCCAGCAGCGTAGAGGTTGGGGGACTGTTCACAGATACGCAGTATTTT; CDR3aa: CASSVEVGGLFTDTQYF
abundance: -; v_gene: TRBV7-9; j_gene: TRBJ1-6; d_gene: TRBD1; CDR3nt: TGTGCCAGCAGCCCGGGACAGGGGGGATTTGGATCACCCCTCCACTTT; CDR3aa: CASSPGQGGFGSPLHF
abundance: -; v_gene: TRBV2; j_gene: TRBJ2-3; d_gene: TRBD2; CDR3nt: TGTGCCGGTACTAGCGGGGGGACCACAGATACGCAGTATTTT; CDR3aa: CAGTSGGTTDTQYF
abundance: once; v_gene: TRBV2; j_gene: TRBJ1-2; d_gene: -; CDR3nt: TGTGCCAGCATTAGGGCACAGGGAGCTAACTATGGCTACACCTTC; CDR3aa: CASIRAQGANYGYTF
abundance: -; v_gene: TRBV19; j_gene: TRBJ1-2; d_gene: -; CDR3nt: TGTGCCAGTAGTAGTGGAGGGAACTATGGCTACACCTTC; CDR3aa: CASSSGGNYGYTF
abundance: -; v_gene: TRBV9; j_gene: TRBJ2-1; d_gene: -; CDR3nt: TGTGCCAGCAGCGCGAAGGCTCAGGGCCCCAACAATGAGCAGTTCTTC; CDR3aa: CASSAKAQGPNNEQFF
abundance: -; v_gene: TRBV28; j_gene: TRBJ1-2; d_gene: TRBD1; CDR3nt: TGTGCCAGCAGTAGGGACAGCCTTTCTAACTATGGCTACACCTTC; CDR3aa: CASSRDSLSNYGYTF
abundance: -; v_gene: TRBV6-5; j_gene: TRBJ2-1; d_gene: -; CDR3nt: TGTGCCAGCAGTCGTAGCCTAAACAATGAGCAGTTCTTC; CDR3aa: CASSRSLNNEQFF
abundance: -; v_gene: TRBV7-3; j_gene: TRBJ1-1; d_gene: -; CDR3nt: TGTGCCAGCAGCCCCAGTACGAACACTGAAGCTTTCTTT; CDR3aa: CASSPSTNTEAFF
abundance: -; v_gene: TRBV7-6; j_gene: TRBJ1-1; d_gene: -; CDR3nt: TGTGCCAGCAGCTTAGCTCCAGGGGAAACTGAAGCTTTCTTT; CDR3aa: CASSLAPGETEAFF
abundance: -; v_gene: TRBV2; j_gene: TRBJ2-2; d_gene: TRBD1; CDR3nt: TGTGCCAGCAGTTCGGACAGGGGGGTCGTGGAGCTGTTTTTT; CDR3aa: CASSSDRGVVELFF
abundance: -; v_gene: TRBV7-6; j_gene: TRBJ1-4; d_gene: -; CDR3nt: TGTGCCAGCAGCTTACGGACAGTTTCGGATGAAAAACTGTTTTTT; CDR3aa: CASSLRTVSDEKLFF
abundance: -; v_gene: TRBV11-3; j_gene: TRBJ2-1; d_gene: TRBD2; CDR3nt: TGTGCCAGCAGCTACGACCCGCGGGGGGAGGGCAATGAGCAGTTCTTC; CDR3aa: CASSYDPRGEGNEQFF
abundance: -; v_gene: TRBV19; j_gene: TRBJ2-7; d_gene: -; CDR3nt: TGTGCCAGTAGAGGGACTGAACCCTTCTACGAGCAGTACTTC; CDR3aa: CASRGTEPFYEQYF
abundance: -; v_gene: TRBV24-1; j_gene: TRBJ2-7; d_gene: -; CDR3nt: TGTGCCACCCCGCGGCAGGGGGGCAGCGAGCAGTACTTC; CDR3aa: CATPRQGGSEQYF
abundance: few; v_gene: TRBV2; j_gene: TRBJ2-1; d_gene: -; CDR3nt: TGTGCCAGCAGTGAAGCGGTGGACTCCATAGTCTTC; CDR3aa: CASSEAVDSIVF